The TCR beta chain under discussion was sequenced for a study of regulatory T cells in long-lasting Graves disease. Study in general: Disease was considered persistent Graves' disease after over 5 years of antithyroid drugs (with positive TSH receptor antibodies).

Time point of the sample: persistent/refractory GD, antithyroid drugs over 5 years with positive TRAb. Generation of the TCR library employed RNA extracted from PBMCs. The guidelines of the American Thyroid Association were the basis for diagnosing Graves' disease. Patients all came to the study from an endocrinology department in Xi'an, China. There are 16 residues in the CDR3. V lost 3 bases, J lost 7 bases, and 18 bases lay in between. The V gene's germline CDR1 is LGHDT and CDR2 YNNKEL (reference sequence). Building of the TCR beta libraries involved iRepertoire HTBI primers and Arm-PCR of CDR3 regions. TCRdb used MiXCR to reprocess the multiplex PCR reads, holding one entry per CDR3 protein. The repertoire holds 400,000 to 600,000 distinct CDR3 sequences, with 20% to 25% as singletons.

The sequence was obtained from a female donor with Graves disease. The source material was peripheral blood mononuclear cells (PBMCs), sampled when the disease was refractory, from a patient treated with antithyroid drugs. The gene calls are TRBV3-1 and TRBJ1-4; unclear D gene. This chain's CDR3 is CASSHSTRAQVEKLFF. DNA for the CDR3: TGTGCCAGCAGCCATAGTACGAGGGCGCAGGTTGAAAAACTGTTTTTT.